Listed below are T cell receptor beta chains from one sample, sequenced in a study of cytomegalovirus exposure and HLA in healthy donors. The method was immunoSEQ multiplex PCR; TCRdb's version includes in-frame clones alone and lacks a portion of them. The data contain about 100,000 clones, approximately 80% of them singletons. Specimen: PBMCs. The receptors derive from a woman younger than 30 in good health and CMV-seropositive. Both conserved end residues are trimmed from each CDR3. Each record gives: CDR3 length, V gene, J gene, CDR3 protein.

>11|TRBV5-1|TRBJ2-2
ASSLGLPGELF
>11|TRBV5-1|TRBJ1-1
AAKTRVNTEAF
>12|TRBV6-5|TRBJ1-1
ASSLGAGFAEAF
>12|TRBV28|TRBJ2-5
ASSLRTGGKTQY
>12|TRBV27|TRBJ2-1
ASGSFPVVDEQF
>14|TRBV28|TRBJ1-5
ASRGGQTGSNQPQH
>12|TRBV29-1|TRBJ2-1
SVDSAAGGNEQF
>14|TRBV19|TRBJ2-1
ASSVRSGSSGNEQF
>12|TRBV28|TRBJ1-2
ASSFPKRSYGYT
>12|TRBV19|TRBJ1-1
ASSDAGGNTEAF
>11|TRBV15|TRBJ2-7
ATTPSGTYEQY
>11|TRBV7-3|TRBJ2-3
ASSSPVTDTQY
>12|TRBV2|TRBJ1-1
ASRGGGTYSEAF
>13|TRBV5-4|TRBJ2-5
ASSPGTGGVETQY
>13|TRBV5-4|TRBJ1-4
ASSTNRGKNEKLF
>14|TRBV11-2|TRBJ2-3
ASSFKSSDSTDTQY
>11|TRBV7-3|TRBJ2-2
ASSPAGTGELF
>13|TRBV14|TRBJ2-7
ASSQGAHFTYEQY
>14|TRBV19|TRBJ1-1
ASSIPPGAGDTEAF
>13|TRBV5-1|TRBJ1-2
ASRASDRGSNGYT
>13|TRBV6-4|TRBJ1-4
ASSDSQTGSEKLF
>10|TRBV9|TRBJ2-2
ASSLLTGELF
>17|TRBV18|TRBJ2-1
ASSPPPVLARANGDEQF
>13|TRBV10-3|TRBJ1-4
AISESWQGEEKLF
>16|TRBV9|TRBJ2-6
ASSVGAGGPSGANVLT
>12|TRBV28|TRBJ1-1
ASATGGVDTEAF
>14|TRBV28|TRBJ2-7
ASSLDGTGGPYEQY
>13|TRBV4-1|TRBJ1-1
ASSHSTGANTEAF
>12|TRBV5-6|TRBJ2-7
ASSLRGRYYEQY
>11|TRBV7-2|TRBJ2-3
ASSLTGTDTQY
>11|TRBV29-1|TRBJ1-1
SVVRDRNTEAF
>12|TRBV6-1|TRBJ2-3
ASSPGLASDTQY
>12|TRBV2|TRBJ1-1
AKTTGTGDPEAF
>14|TRBV18|TRBJ2-1
ASSPGFGAEYNEQF
>16|TRBV18|TRBJ1-2
ASSPSTGGSSRRYGYT
>12|TRBV4-1|TRBJ1-3
ASSGENSGNTIY
>15|TRBV2|TRBJ2-2
ASSEDQGAANTGELF
>14|TRBV28|TRBJ1-1
ASSLNRANMNTEAF
>12|TRBV29-1|TRBJ2-2
SVLGLASTGELF
>12|TRBV7-2|TRBJ2-1
ASSLVSSRNEQF
>19|TRBV10-3|TRBJ2-6
AISEVAGGTGYSIGANVLT
>11|TRBV27|TRBJ1-2
ASHPPGNYGYT
>14|TRBV5-1|TRBJ2-1
ASSLEQGAVYNEQF
>13|TRBV6-5|TRBJ1-2
ASRQGTGGVYGYT
>11|TRBV30|TRBJ2-7
AWSTGTRPEQY
>12|TRBV29-1|TRBJ2-7
SVETSGSPYEQY
>12|TRBV21-1|TRBJ1-1
ASSKGQPNTEAF
>15|TRBV1|TRBJ2-1
TSSQDGLAGGNNEQF
>13|TRBV6-1|TRBJ2-7
ASSDFQGAWDEQY
>12|TRBV28|TRBJ1-2
ASSERGRGYGYT
>12|TRBV28|TRBJ1-1
ASSSGATNTEAF
>15|TRBV13|TRBJ2-1
ASSITSEPNLYNEQF
>11|TRBV7-7|TRBJ2-5
ASSLGLAETQY
>12|TRBV7-8|TRBJ2-1
ASSPQPRGNEQF
>11|TRBV27|TRBJ1-5
ASSPDWNQPQH
>17|TRBV7-3|TRBJ2-1
ASSLEGLVAGGPNNEQF